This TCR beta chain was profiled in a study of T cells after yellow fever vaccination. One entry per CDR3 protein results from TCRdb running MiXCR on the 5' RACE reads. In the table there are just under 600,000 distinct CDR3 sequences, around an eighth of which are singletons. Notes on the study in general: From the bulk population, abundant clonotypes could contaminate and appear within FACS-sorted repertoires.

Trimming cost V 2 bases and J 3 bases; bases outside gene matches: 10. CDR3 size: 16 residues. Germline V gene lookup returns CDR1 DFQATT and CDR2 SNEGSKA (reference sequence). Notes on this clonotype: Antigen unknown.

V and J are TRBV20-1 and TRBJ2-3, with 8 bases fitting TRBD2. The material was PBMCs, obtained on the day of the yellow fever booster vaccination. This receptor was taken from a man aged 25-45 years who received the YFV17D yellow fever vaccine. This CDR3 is CSARTAGDLMTDTQYF. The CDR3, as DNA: TGCAGTGCTAGAACAGCGGGAGACCTAATGACAGATACGCAGTATTTT.